This TCR beta chain was identified in a study of blood T cell repertoires in COVID-19. The data were produced by immunoSEQ multiplex PCR, yet TCRdb's version contains in-frame clones alone and is incomplete. Found here are about 44,000 clones, approximately 82% of them singletons; the top ten hold about 4.2%. Deletions cut 3 bases from V and 7 bases from J, with 17 bases between. CDR3 size: 14 residues. Germline V CDR1 and CDR2: SGHNT, YYREEE (reference sequence). Input material: peripheral blood. The rearrangement links TRBV5-4 to TRBJ2-7, with a possible D match to TRBD2 (6 bases). The sequence derives from a woman in her 70s with acute or convalescent COVID-19. This CDR3 reads CASSWGGRAREQYF. CDR3 nucleotide sequence: TGTGCCAGCAGCTGGGGAGGACGAGCTAGGGAGCAGTACTTC.